This TCR beta chain was recovered during a study of blood T cell repertoires in COVID-19. For the study at large: Italy, Spain and the United States were the sources of the convalescent and acute COVID-19 samples. T cells, B-cell-depleted T cells, or PBMCs provided the cDNA or gDNA that served as material.

Germline lookup yields CDR1 LGHNT and CDR2 FRNRAP. CDR3 length: 13 residues. Trimming left V 6 bases short and J 7 bases short, with 12 bases between. Authors' data handling: Estimated nucleated cell counts came from reference gene primer amplification. Sequencing used immunoSEQ multiplex PCR; TCRdb keeps in-frame clones, though not all of them. V and J calls plus clone size are reproduced from that table; the DNA served to infer D and trimming. This table holds 300,000 to 400,000 clones, about 89% found once. Seattle researchers signed up patients amid active infection and tracked them longitudinally.

The chain is built from TRBV12-5 and TRBJ2-2, with D hard to call. The receptor was isolated from a woman aged 55-69 years with COVID-19, enrolled during active disease. What was sequenced was peripheral blood. In nucleotides, the CDR3 is TGTGCTAGTGGAGAAATGACTCACGGGGAGCTGTTTTTT. This gives the protein CASGEMTHGELFF.